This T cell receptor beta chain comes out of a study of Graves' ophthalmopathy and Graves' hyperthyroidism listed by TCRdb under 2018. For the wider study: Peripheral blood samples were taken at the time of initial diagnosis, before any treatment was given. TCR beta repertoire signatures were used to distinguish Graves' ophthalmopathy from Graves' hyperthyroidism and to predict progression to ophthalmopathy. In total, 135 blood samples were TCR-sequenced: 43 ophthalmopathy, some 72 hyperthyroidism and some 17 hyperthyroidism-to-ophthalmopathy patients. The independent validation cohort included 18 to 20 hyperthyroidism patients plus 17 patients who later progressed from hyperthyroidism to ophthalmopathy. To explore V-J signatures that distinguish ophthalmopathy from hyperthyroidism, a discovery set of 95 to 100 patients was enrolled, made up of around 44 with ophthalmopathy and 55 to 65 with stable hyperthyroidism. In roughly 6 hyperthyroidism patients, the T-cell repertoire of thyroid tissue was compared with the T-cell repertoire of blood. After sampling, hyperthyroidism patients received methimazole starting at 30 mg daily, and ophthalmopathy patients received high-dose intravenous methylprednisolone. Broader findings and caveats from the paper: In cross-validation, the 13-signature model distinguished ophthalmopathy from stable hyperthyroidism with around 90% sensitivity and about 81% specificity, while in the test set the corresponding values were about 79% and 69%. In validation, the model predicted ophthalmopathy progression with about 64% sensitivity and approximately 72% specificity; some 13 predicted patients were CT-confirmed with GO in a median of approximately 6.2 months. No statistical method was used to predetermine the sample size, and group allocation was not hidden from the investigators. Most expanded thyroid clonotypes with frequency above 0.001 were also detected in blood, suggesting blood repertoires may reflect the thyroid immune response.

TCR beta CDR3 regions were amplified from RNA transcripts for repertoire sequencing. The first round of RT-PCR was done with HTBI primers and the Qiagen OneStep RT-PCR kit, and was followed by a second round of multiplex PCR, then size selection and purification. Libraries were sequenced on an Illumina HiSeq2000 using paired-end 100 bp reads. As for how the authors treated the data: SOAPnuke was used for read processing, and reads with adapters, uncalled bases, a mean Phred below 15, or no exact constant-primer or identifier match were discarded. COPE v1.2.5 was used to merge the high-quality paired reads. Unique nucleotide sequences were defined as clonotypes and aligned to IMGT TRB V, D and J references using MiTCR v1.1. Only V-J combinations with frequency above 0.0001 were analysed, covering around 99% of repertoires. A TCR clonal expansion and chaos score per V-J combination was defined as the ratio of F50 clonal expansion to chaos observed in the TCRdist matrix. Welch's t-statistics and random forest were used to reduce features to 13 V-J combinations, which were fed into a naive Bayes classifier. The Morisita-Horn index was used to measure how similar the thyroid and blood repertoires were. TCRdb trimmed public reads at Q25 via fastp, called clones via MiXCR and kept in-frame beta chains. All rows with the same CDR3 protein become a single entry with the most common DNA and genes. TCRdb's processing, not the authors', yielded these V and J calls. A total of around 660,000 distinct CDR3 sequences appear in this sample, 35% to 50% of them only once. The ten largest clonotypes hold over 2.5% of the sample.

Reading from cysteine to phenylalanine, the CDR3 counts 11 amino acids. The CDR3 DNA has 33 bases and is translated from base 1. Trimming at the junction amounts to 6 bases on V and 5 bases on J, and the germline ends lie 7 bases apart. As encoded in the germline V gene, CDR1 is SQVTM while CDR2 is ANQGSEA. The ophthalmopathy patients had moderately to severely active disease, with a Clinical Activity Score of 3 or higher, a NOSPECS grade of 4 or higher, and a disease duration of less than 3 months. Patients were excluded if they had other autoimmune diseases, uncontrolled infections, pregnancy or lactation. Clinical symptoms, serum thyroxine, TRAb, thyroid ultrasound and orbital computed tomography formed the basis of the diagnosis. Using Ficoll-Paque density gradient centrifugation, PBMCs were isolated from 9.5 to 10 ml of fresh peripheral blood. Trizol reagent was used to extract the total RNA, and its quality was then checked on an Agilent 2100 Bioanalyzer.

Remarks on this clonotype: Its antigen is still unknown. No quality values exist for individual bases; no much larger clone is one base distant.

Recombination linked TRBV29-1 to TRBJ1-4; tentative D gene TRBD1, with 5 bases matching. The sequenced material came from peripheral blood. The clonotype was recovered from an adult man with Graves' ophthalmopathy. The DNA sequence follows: TGCAGCGTAGGGGACAATGAAAAACTGTTTTTT. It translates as CSVGDNEKLFF.